The rows below give T cell receptor beta chains drawn from one sample of a study of shared T cell receptors in the human thymus. The data were produced by immunoSEQ multiplex PCR, yet TCRdb's version contains in-frame clones alone and is incomplete. The data show about 660,000 clones, approximately 87% seen once. The same specimen was also included in a second study, on human thymus T cells.

The specimen sequenced was thymocytes. These receptor sequences come from a boy younger than two with a congenital heart defect. CDR3s include the opening cysteine and the closing phenylalanine or tryptophan. Each record gives: CDR3 protein, CDR3 DNA, clone size, D gene, CDR3 length, J gene, V gene. A D gene is named only where the DNA matches it firmly. Where a row states a size, it is once, few, many or the class of an expanded clone; other rows omit it.

CASSLKGGRRNTEAFF TGTGCCAGCAGCTTAAAAGGGGGACGGAGGAACACTGAAGCTTTCTTT few . 16 TRBJ1-1 TRBV7-9
CASSEGPKTNEQFF TGTGCCAGCAGTGAGGGGCCAAAGACCAATGAGCAGTTCTTC . . 14 TRBJ2-1 TRBV6-1
CATRRGAKNIQYF TGTGCCACCCGCAGAGGTGCCAAAAACATTCAGTACTTC . . 13 TRBJ2-4 TRBV28
CASSSHRQGFPYEQYF TGCGCCAGCAGCTCCCACCGACAGGGATTTCCCTACGAGCAGTACTTC . TRBD1 16 TRBJ2-7 TRBV5-1
CASSSRTDRDREEELFF TGTGCCAGCAGTTCACGGACTGACAGGGACCGGGAAGAGGAGCTGTTTTTT . TRBD1 17 TRBJ2-2 TRBV27
CAWSRERRGETQYF TGTGCCTGGAGTCGGGAGAGACGTGGAGAGACCCAGTACTTC . . 14 TRBJ2-5 TRBV30
CASSPDRVINQPQHF TGTGCCAGTAGTCCCGACAGGGTTATCAATCAGCCCCAGCATTTT . TRBD1 15 TRBJ1-5 TRBV19
CASSSAYLPGLAGGADTQYF TGTGCCAGCAGCTCCGCGTACCTGCCGGGACTAGCGGGAGGTGCAGATACGCAGTATTTT . TRBD2 20 TRBJ2-3 TRBV5-4
CASSQDRGTGGDGSNQPQHF TGCGCCAGCAGCCAAGACAGGGGGACAGGGGGTGACGGAAGCAATCAGCCCCAGCATTTT . TRBD1 20 TRBJ1-5 TRBV4-1
CASSYGSNEAFF TGTGCCAGCAGTTACGGCAGTAATGAAGCTTTCTTT once . 12 TRBJ1-1 TRBV6-5
CASSVGTVYEQYF TGTGCCAGCAGCGTCGGGACAGTTTACGAGCAGTACTTC . TRBD1 13 TRBJ2-7 TRBV11-3
CASSPPEGGNTEAFF TGTGCCAGCTCACCACCGGAGGGTGGAAACACTGAAGCTTTCTTT once . 15 TRBJ1-1 TRBV18
CASSPRTSGTYNEQFF TGTGCCAGCAGCCCCAGGACTAGCGGGACCTACAATGAGCAGTTCTTC . TRBD2 16 TRBJ2-1 TRBV7-9
CASSPRGLAGYNEQFF TGTGCCAGCAGTCCTCGGGGACTAGCGGGTTACAATGAGCAGTTCTTC . TRBD2 16 TRBJ2-1 TRBV28
CASSPGVTRFHEQYF TGTGCCAGCAGCCCCGGGGTTACTCGGTTCCACGAGCAGTACTTC . . 15 TRBJ2-7 TRBV28
CASSSLKPRTQYF TGTGCCAGCAGCTCTTTAAAGCCCCGGACCCAGTACTTC . . 13 TRBJ2-5 TRBV7-2
CASSPSGVEAGLGYEQYF TGTGCCAGCAGTCCTTCCGGGGTTGAGGCGGGCCTTGGGTACGAGCAGTACTTC . . 18 TRBJ2-7 TRBV28
CASSPSGREAFF TGTGCCAGCAGCCCTTCCGGGAGAGAAGCTTTCTTT . . 12 TRBJ1-1 TRBV7-4
CASSPGGSSYNEQFF TGTGCCAGCAGCCCCGGGGGGAGCTCCTACAATGAGCAGTTCTTC . TRBD2 15 TRBJ2-1 TRBV11-2
CASNREGREQYF TGTGCCAGTAACCGGGAGGGCCGCGAGCAGTACTTC few TRBD2 12 TRBJ2-7 TRBV19
CASSLTGRPAFF TGTGCCAGCAGCCTGACAGGGAGGCCGGCTTTCTTT once TRBD1 12 TRBJ1-1 TRBV11-2
CASSHGGTWKYF TGTGCCAGCAGTCACGGCGGGACTTGGAAGTATTTT . . 12 TRBJ2-3 TRBV27
CASVTNGTGHYGYTF TGTGCTAGTGTCACTAACGGGACAGGGCACTATGGCTACACCTTC . TRBD1 15 TRBJ1-2 TRBV12-5
CASSFGLASTDTQYF TGTGCCAGCAGCTTCGGACTAGCGAGCACAGATACGCAGTATTTT . TRBD2 15 TRBJ2-3 TRBV13
CASSLKGSFGKQYF TGTGCCAGCAGTCTAAAGGGGTCTTTCGGAAAGCAGTACTTC . . 14 TRBJ2-7 TRBV27
CASSLLAGGPDTQYF TGTGCCAGCAGCTTACTAGCGGGAGGGCCAGATACGCAGTATTTT . TRBD2 15 TRBJ2-3 TRBV6-6
CASSLDRASRETEAFF TGTGCCAGCAGTTTAGACAGGGCGTCCCGGGAAACTGAAGCTTTCTTT . TRBD1 16 TRBJ1-1 TRBV28
CASSHGTVDGYTF TGTGCCAGCTCACACGGGACAGTCGATGGCTACACCTTC . TRBD1 13 TRBJ1-2 TRBV18